This passage covers 27 T cell receptor beta chains from one sample sequenced in a study of blood T cell repertoires in COVID-19. Generated by immunoSEQ multiplex PCR, the TCRdb table keeps only in-frame clones and is missing some. The sample includes a few hundred thousand clones, about 86% seen only once; the top ten take approximately 2%. Sequencing was done on a sample of peripheral blood. These receptors were collected from a woman in her twenties or thirties who had recovered from COVID-19.

The chain is built from TRBV27 and TRBJ1-1, with TRBD1 identical over 7 bases. The junction had 14 bases not matched to a gene; V was cut back by 5 bases and J by 14 bases. The CDR3 is 13 amino acids. Germline CDR1 is MNHEY and CDR2 is SMNVEV (reference sequence). The CDR3 DNA is TGTGCCAGCAGTCGGGACAGAGGGGATCGGGGCTTCTTT. It translates to CASSRDRGDRGFF.

This clone qualifies as medium-sized (0.01 to 0.1%). Other DNA sequences within the sample encode an identical CDR3. This sequence joins TRBV19 and TRBJ1-5; D is uncertain. The CDR3 is 12 residues long. Trimming took 6 bases from V and 7 from J, leaving 10 bases between them. Germline V lookup: CDR1 LNHDA, CDR2 SQIVND (reference sequence). The CDR3 is CASRTVRQPQHF. In DNA, the CDR3 is TGTGCCAGTAGAACAGTACGGCAGCCCCAGCATTTT.

This chain links TRBV6-2 or TRBV6-3 with TRBJ2-5, with 10 bases that match TRBD2. CDR3 size: 15 residues. Trimming cost V 0 bases and J 2 bases; bases outside gene matches: 0. In germline, CDR1 is MNHEY, CDR2 SVGEGT. The CDR3 DNA reads as TGTGCCAGCAGTTACTCTAGCGGGGGGCAAGAGACCCAGTACTTC. The encoded protein is CASSYSSGGQETQYF.

V and J are TRBV18 and TRBJ2-3; 9 nucleotides line up with TRBD2. V was clipped by 8 bases and J by 0 bases; unmatched bases: 3. Germline loops: CDR1 KGHSH, CDR2 LQKENI. CDR3 length: 14 residues. The CDR3: CASRLAESTDTQYF. The CDR3 region has the DNA TGTGCCAGCCGACTAGCGGAAAGCACAGATACGCAGTATTTT.

The V call is TRBV6-6, the J call TRBJ2-2; TRBD2 might be the D (6 bases). The CDR3 spans 16 residues. V dropped 10 bases and J dropped 7 bases, with 25 bases sitting between them. The germline V gene encodes CDR1 MNHNY and CDR2 SVGAGI (reference sequence). The CDR3 here is CATRTGGARRGGELFF. The CDR3 DNA reads TGTGCCACCAGGACTGGCGGGGCCCGTCGAGGCGGGGAGCTGTTTTTT.

The V gene is TRBV7-2, the J gene TRBJ2-3; D perhaps matches TRBD2 (6 bases). The CDR3 has 14 residues. V was trimmed by 3 bases and J by 2 bases, leaving 9 bases between them. Germline CDR1 and CDR2: SGHTA and FQGNSA. The CDR3 nucleotides read TGTGCCAGCAGCTTGATAGCGGCCACAGATACGCAGTATTTT. Translation: CASSLIAATDTQYF.

J is TRBJ1-1 and V is TRBV25-1, with unresolved D. Germline V gene data show CDR1 as MGHDK and CDR2 as SYGVNS. CDR3 length equals 13 residues. V lost 3 bases to trimming and J lost 6 bases, with 11 bases between them. The CDR3 loop reads CASSDGNLPEAFF. For the CDR3, the DNA is TGTGCCAGCAGTGACGGGAACCTCCCTGAAGCTTTCTTT.

This clone was recorded only once. The chain combines TRBV5-1 with TRBJ2-3; D possibly corresponds to TRBD1 (6 bases). This CDR3 comprises 14 residues. CDR1 and CDR2 from the germline V gene are SGHRS and YFSETQ. Trimming stripped 4 bases from V and 0 bases from J, with 9 bases between. The CDR3 DNA reads TGCGCCAGCAGCCCGAGGGGGAGCACAGATACGCAGTATTTT. Amino acids: CASSPRGSTDTQYF.

The chain links TRBV6-5 to TRBJ1-2; TRBD1 matches 9 bases. J was trimmed by 7 bases and V by 2 bases; bases with no gene match: 8. The CDR3 contains 15 residues. CDR1 is MNHEY, CDR2 SVGAGI, per germline. The CDR3 here is CASSYGDRVFGGYTF. The DNA of the CDR3 is TGTGCCAGCAGTTACGGGGACAGGGTATTCGGTGGCTACACCTTC.

CDR3 sequence: CASSSDRGLETQYF. CDR3 nucleotide sequence: TGTGCCAGCAGCTCAGACAGGGGCTTGGAGACCCAGTACTTC. The chain joins TRBV28 to TRBJ2-5, with 8 nucleotides matching TRBD1. This CDR3 is built from 14 residues. Germline CDR1 and CDR2: MDHEN and SYDVKM. V was pared by 6 bases and J by 5 bases, with 8 bases of the junction left unmatched.

J is TRBJ2-3 and V is TRBV28, with 10 bases lining up with TRBD2. Germline V CDR1 and CDR2: MDHEN, SYDVKM. The CDR3 loop spans 16 amino acids. Trimming removed 5 bases from V and 3 bases from J; junction bases left unmatched: 8. The CDR3 DNA reads as TGTGCCAGCAGTCCCCCCCTAGCGGGAGTGACAGATACGCAGTATTTT. This sequence encodes CASSPPLAGVTDTQYF.

This clone was observed a few times. V is TRBV5-3 and J is TRBJ2-3; TRBD2 matches 11 bases. Being an ORF, TRBV5-3 has a function that is uncertain. Trimming took 2 bases from V and 4 from J; bases not matched to a gene: 6. CDR3 length: 16 amino acids. The CDR3, as DNA: TGTGCCAGAAGCTTTCGTAGCGGGAGGGCCCCAGATACGCAGTATTTT. This sequence encodes CARSFRSGRAPDTQYF.

V usage is TRBV23-1 and J usage is TRBJ2-7; D gene ambiguous. TRBV23-1 is labeled an ORF, and its function is uncertain. Trimming stripped 2 bases from V and 3 bases from J, with 5 bases between. The CDR3 covers 12 residues. CDR3 protein: CASSQDIYEQYF. In nucleotides, the CDR3 is TGCGCCAGCAGTCAAGACATCTACGAGCAGTACTTC.

The chain links TRBV7-2 to TRBJ2-5; 7 nucleotides align to TRBD2. The length of the CDR3 is 13 residues. Germline values: CDR1 SGHTA, CDR2 FQGNSA. V gave up 3 bases and J gave up 4 bases; unmatched junction bases: 2. Here the CDR3 DNA reads TGTGCCAGCAGCTTGTCGGGAGGAGAGACCCAGTACTTC. Translation: CASSLSGGETQYF.

This chain links TRBV11-3 with TRBJ1-2; D is undetermined. Germline CDR1 is SGHNT and CDR2 is YENEEA. V was shortened by 5 bases and J by 2 bases, with 12 bases between the two germline ends. The CDR3 has 14 residues. The CDR3 loop is CASSLRGGNYGYTF. The CDR3 DNA reads as TGTGCCAGCAGCCTCCGAGGTGGGAACTATGGCTACACCTTC.

This chain connects TRBV19 to TRBJ2-1; TRBD2 agrees at 16 bases. CDR3 length equals 16 residues. J lost 7 bases, V lost 1 base, and 1 base had no gene match. Germline values: CDR1 LNHDA, CDR2 SQIVND (reference sequence). The CDR3 spells CASSIAGLAGGNEQFF. In DNA, the CDR3 is TGTGCCAGTAGTATAGCGGGACTAGCGGGAGGGAATGAGCAGTTCTTC.

The rearrangement links TRBV4-2 to TRBJ2-3; TRBD2 agrees at 10 bases. Germline V gene lookup returns CDR1 LGHNA and CDR2 YNFKEQ. CDR3 length: 17 amino acids. V was clipped by 1 base and J by 6 bases; unmatched bases: 10. DNA for the CDR3: TGTGCCAGCAGCCAAGTACTTTCCAGCGGGGGGGCGGATACGCAGTATTTT. Translation: CASSQVLSSGGADTQYF.

The CDR3 region is CASSLYGGAANEKLFF. The CDR3 coding sequence is TGTGCCAGCAGCTTATATGGTGGGGCGGCAAATGAAAAACTGTTTTTT. The chain is built from TRBV7-2 and TRBJ1-4, with D maybe TRBD1 (5 bases). V was pared by 2 bases and J by 5 bases, with 15 bases between. The CDR3 is made up of 16 amino acids. Germline CDR1 reads SGHTA; CDR2 reads FQGNSA.

V usage is TRBV10-3 and J usage is TRBJ1-1; possibly TRBD1 for D (6 bases). Germline CDR1 reads ENHRY; CDR2 reads SYGVKD. Trimming took 2 bases from V and 4 from J, leaving 11 bases between them. The CDR3 consists of 14 residues. The CDR3 DNA is TGTGCCATCAGTGAGGAGGGGGGGTCCACTGAAGCTTTCTTT. It is translated as CAISEEGGSTEAFF.

The count of this clone is one. This chain joins TRBV27 and TRBJ1-6; TRBD1 aligns across 7 bases. Germline V gene lookup returns CDR1 MNHEY and CDR2 SMNVEV (reference sequence). The CDR3 spans 16 residues. V trimming: 5 bases; J trimming: 7 bases; junction bases outside the gene matches: 11. The CDR3 loop reads CASSVARQGRNSPLHF. CDR3 DNA sequence: TGTGCCAGCAGTGTCGCTCGACAGGGTAGGAATTCACCCCTCCACTTT.

This sequence joins TRBV7-9 and TRBJ1-1, with TRBD1 matching over 7 bases. Trimming removed 8 bases from V and 4 bases from J; junction bases left unmatched: 10. The CDR3 is made up of 14 amino acids. CDR1 is SEHNR, CDR2 FQNEAQ, per germline (reference sequence). The CDR3 sequence: CASRPTGFGTEAFF. CDR3 DNA: TGTGCCAGCCGCCCGACAGGGTTCGGCACTGAAGCTTTCTTT. Combining the CDR3 with reference TRBV7-9 and TRBJ1-1 gives the whole variable domain DTGVSQNPRHKITKRGQNVTFRCDPISEHNRLYWYRQTLGQGPEFLTYFQNEAQLEKSRLLSDRFSAERPKGSFSTLEIQRTEQGDSAMYLCASRPTGFGTEAFFGQGTRLTVV.

This clone was seen once. The gene calls are TRBV7-9 and TRBJ2-1, with TRBD2 as a possible D gene (6 bases). Trimming left V 4 bases short and J 7 bases short, with 11 bases between. Germline V lookup: CDR1 SEHNR, CDR2 FQNEAQ (reference sequence). The length of the CDR3 is 13 residues. The CDR3 region is CASSSGLTNEQFF. The CDR3 DNA reads as TGTGCCAGCAGCTCGGGACTGACTAATGAGCAGTTCTTC.

The V call is TRBV28, the J call TRBJ2-7; 9 bases are a match to TRBD1. The CDR3 consists of 16 residues. Germline V gives CDR1 MDHEN, CDR2 SYDVKM. V shed 2 bases and J 5 bases; nucleotides not matched to a gene: 10. The DNA of the CDR3 is TGTGCCAGCAGTTTAGGGCTACAGGGGGCGAGCCACGAGCAGTACTTC. Translated, it gives CASSLGLQGASHEQYF.

This clone was recorded only once. V and J are TRBV10-1 and TRBJ1-1, with D perhaps TRBD1 (6 bases). Germline CDR1 and CDR2: WNHNN and SYGVQD (reference sequence). Trimming took 8 bases from V and 4 from J, leaving 14 bases between them. This CDR3 comprises 13 residues. The CDR3 loop is CASLDSRGTEAFF. The CDR3 DNA is TGCGCCAGCCTGGACAGTCGGGGCACTGAAGCTTTCTTT.

This clone was seen ten or more times. The genes are TRBV4-2 and TRBJ2-1, with 7 bases matching TRBD2. CDR3 length equals 17 residues. J was trimmed by 7 bases and V by 0 bases; bases with no gene match: 12. Germline V CDR1 and CDR2: LGHNA, YNFKEQ. The CDR3 nucleotides read TGTGCCAGCAGCCAAGATCCCCCGAGCGGGACGTTGAATGAGCAGTTCTTC. It yields the protein CASSQDPPSGTLNEQFF.

CDR3 DNA sequence: TGTGCCAGCAGTGGACTTCCCTATTACAATGAGCAGTTCTTC. This encodes CASSGLPYYNEQFF. The genes are TRBV27 and TRBJ2-1, with D tentatively TRBD2 (5 bases). This CDR3 contains 14 residues. From germline, CDR1 is MNHEY and CDR2 SMNVEV (reference sequence). The V and J ends lost 5 bases and 4 bases respectively, with 12 bases between them.

The CDR3 is CASSLERRQPQHF. CDR3 in DNA: TGTGCCAGCAGCCTGGAGAGGAGGCAGCCCCAGCATTTT. This chain joins TRBV6-5 and TRBJ1-5; the D is unclear. The CDR3 runs 13 residues. Between the trimmed V and J ends, which lost 6 bases and 7 bases, there was a span of 13 bases. Germline V gives CDR1 MNHEY, CDR2 SVGAGI.